Included here is one T cell receptor (beta chain) sequence, with context. Its antigen is currently unknown. Primers included in the PCR were 60 Vbeta and 13 Jbeta primers. This table comes from immunoSEQ multiplex PCR, and its TCRdb copy is limited to in-frame clones, with some not included. The table lists some 110,000 clones, more than 65% of them singletons. These data come from a study of cytomegalovirus exposure and HLA in healthy donors. Study outcomes and limitations: Rarity held for most TCR sequences, but there were some public TCRs that occurred in many donors. Investigators reported around 150 TCR beta chains as tied to cytomegalovirus. In a later analysis, V- and J-gene trimming of beta chains associated with a DCLRE1C missense variant, replicated independently.

The CDR3 totals 15 residues. Germline V gene lookup returns CDR1 SGDLS and CDR2 YYNGEE. J gave up 2 bases and V 4 bases, and 9 bases lay outside the gene matches. This clonotype originated in a woman in her forties or fifties in good health and CMV-seropositive. The J gene is TRBJ2-7, the V gene TRBV9, with 7 positions matching TRBD2. Sequencing input: PBMCs. CDR3 sequence: CASSSRAGLTYEQYF. The CDR3 DNA reads as TGTGCCAGCAGCTCCAGAGCGGGGCTTACCTACGAGCAGTACTTC.